What follows is one TCR beta chain and its context. Its target is unknown. The assay was immunoSEQ multiplex PCR, and TCRdb's table has in-frame clones only and misses some. The sample includes 8,000 to 10,000 clones, 94% seen only once; the top ten take over 2%. The data were obtained in a study of graft-versus-host responses after intestinal transplantation. General study findings and limits: Researchers found GvH clones in recipient marrow, and some showed up first in ileum or blood.

The germline gives CDR1 MGHRA, CDR2 YSYEKL. The CDR3 contains 17 residues. The V end was cut by 2 bases, the J end by 1 base, with 17 bases between. This chain links TRBV4-1 with TRBJ1-1, with D perhaps TRBD1 (5 bases). This sequence was found in a human patient who received an intestinal transplant, so some T cells may come from the graft donor. The specimen comprised PBMCs, sampled 8 days after intestinal transplant. In DNA, the CDR3 is TGCGCCAGCAGCCAACTTATTATGGGACGGAAGAACACTGAAGCTTTCTTT. The encoded protein is CASSQLIMGRKNTEAFF.